What follows describes a single T cell receptor (beta chain). Antigen unknown. This entry belongs to a study of radiation and T cells in renal cell carcinoma. General study results and limits: Pretreatment tumor biopsies were lacking, so baseline clonotypes are unknown. Top tumor clonotypes rose in blood 2 weeks post-radiation, then contracted.

This CDR3 spans 14 amino acids. Germline loops: CDR1 SGHRS, CDR2 YFSETQ. V lost 3 bases and J lost 5; bases outside the gene matches: 2. Assay: immunoSEQ multiplex PCR; the TCRdb copy retains only in-frame clones and omits some. The sample gives some 80,000 clones, 80% to 90% of which show up once; approximately 22% is in the top ten. Indicated time point: blood 2 weeks post-SBRT. Treatment noted: 15 Gy SBRT to primary tumor, nephrectomy 4 weeks later. Radiation-treated patients gave blood at baseline, week 2 and week 4. The chain has TRBV5-1 and TRBJ2-3; 11 positions match TRBD2. The specimen was blood, collected from a patient whose treatment included radiotherapy and nephrectomy. The TCR was taken from a woman in her forties or fifties with renal cell carcinoma. The CDR3 region has the DNA TGCGCCAGCAGCTCCGGGACTAGCGGAGATACGCAGTATTTT. It is translated as CASSSGTSGDTQYF.